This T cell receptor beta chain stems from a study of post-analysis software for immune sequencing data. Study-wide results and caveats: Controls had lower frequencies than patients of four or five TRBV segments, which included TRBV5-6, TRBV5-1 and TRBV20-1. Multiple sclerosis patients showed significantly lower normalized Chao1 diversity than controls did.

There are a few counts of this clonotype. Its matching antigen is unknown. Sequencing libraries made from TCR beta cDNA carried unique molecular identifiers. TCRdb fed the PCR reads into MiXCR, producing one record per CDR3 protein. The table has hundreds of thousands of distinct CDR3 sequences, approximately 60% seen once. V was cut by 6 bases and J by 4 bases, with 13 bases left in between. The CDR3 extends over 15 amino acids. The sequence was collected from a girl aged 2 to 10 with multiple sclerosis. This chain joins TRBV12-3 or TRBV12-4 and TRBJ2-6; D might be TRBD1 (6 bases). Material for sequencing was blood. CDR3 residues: CASRPQGPGANVLTF. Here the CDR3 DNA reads TGTGCCAGCAGGCCACAGGGTCCCGGGGCCAACGTCCTGACTTTC.